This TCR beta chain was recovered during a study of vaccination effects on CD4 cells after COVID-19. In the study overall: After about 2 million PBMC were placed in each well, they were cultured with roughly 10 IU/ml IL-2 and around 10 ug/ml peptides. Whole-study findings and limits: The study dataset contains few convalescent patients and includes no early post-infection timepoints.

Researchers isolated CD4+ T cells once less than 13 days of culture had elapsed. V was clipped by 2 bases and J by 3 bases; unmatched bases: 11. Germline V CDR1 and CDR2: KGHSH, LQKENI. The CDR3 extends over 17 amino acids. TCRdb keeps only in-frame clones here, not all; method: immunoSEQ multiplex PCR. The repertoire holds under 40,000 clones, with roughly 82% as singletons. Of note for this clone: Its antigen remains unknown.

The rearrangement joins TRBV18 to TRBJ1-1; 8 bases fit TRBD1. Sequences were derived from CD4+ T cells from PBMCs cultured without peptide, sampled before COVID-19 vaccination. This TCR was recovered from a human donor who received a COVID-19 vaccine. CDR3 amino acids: CASSPSRSQGADTEAFF. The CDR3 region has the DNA TGTGCCAGCTCACCATCAAGATCCCAGGGGGCGGACACTGAAGCTTTCTTT.